Each of the 5 T cell receptor beta chains below was sequenced from the same sample in a study of vaccination effects on CD4 cells after COVID-19. Viral peptide pool expansion of antigen-specific CD4+ T cells preceded sequencing in the ViraFEST assay. A roughly 11-day culture period preceded the isolation of CD4+ T cells. Vaccine recipients lacked prior SARS-CoV-2 infection and had negative nucleocapsid antibodies. No antigen has been assigned to these receptors. Sequencing used immunoSEQ multiplex PCR; TCRdb keeps in-frame clones, though not all of them. Of tens of thousands of clones in the sample, around 74% were seen once. The specimen was CD4+ T cells from PBMCs cultured with HCoV-NL63 spike peptides, collected before COVID-19 vaccination. All receptors come from a human donor who received a COVID-19 vaccine.

J is TRBJ1-2 and V is TRBV7-9; 8 bases map to TRBD1. V shed 5 bases and J 2 bases; nucleotides not matched to a gene: 7. Germline-derived CDR1 and CDR2 are SEHNR and FQNEAQ (reference sequence). There are 15 residues in the CDR3. The CDR3 reads CASSANRGENYGYTF. DNA of the CDR3: TGTGCCAGCAGCGCAAACAGGGGGGAGAACTATGGCTACACCTTC.

This chain joins TRBV7-6 and TRBJ2-7; 7 bases match TRBD1. This CDR3 is built from 14 residues. The ends lost 2 bases at V and 0 bases at J; junction bases unmatched: 1. Germline loops: CDR1 SGHVS, CDR2 FNYEAQ. The CDR3 nucleotides read TGTGCCAGCAGCTTATGGACAGGCTCCTACGAGCAGTACTTC. It translates to CASSLWTGSYEQYF.

V is TRBV7-9 and J is TRBJ1-2, with 7 bases identical to TRBD1. CDR3 length equals 13 residues. Germline lookup yields CDR1 SEHNR and CDR2 FQNEAQ (reference sequence). Trimming removed 2 bases from V and 7 bases from J; junction bases left unmatched: 4. The CDR3 nucleotides are TGTGCCAGCAGCTTATCAGGGGGAAGTGGCTACACCTTC. Protein sequence: CASSLSGGSGYTF.

The genes are TRBV9 and TRBJ2-3, with 9 bases that match TRBD2. The J segment lost 1 base and the V segment lost 0 bases, leaving 3 bases of the junction unmatched. The germline V gene encodes CDR1 SGDLS and CDR2 YYNGEE. The CDR3 sequence is 16 residues long. CDR3 sequence reads: CASSVGIAGGTDTQYF. CDR3 nucleotide sequence: TGTGCCAGCAGCGTAGGAATAGCGGGGGGCACAGATACGCAGTATTTT.

The chain joins TRBV6-5 to TRBJ1-6, with a tentative D call TRBD1 (6 bases). This CDR3 contains 14 residues. Per the germline V gene, CDR1 is MNHEY and CDR2 is SVGAGI. Trimming left V 6 bases short and J 0 bases short, with 6 bases between. CDR3: CASRDSSYNSPLHF. DNA for the CDR3: TGTGCCAGCAGGGACAGCTCCTATAATTCACCCCTCCACTTT.